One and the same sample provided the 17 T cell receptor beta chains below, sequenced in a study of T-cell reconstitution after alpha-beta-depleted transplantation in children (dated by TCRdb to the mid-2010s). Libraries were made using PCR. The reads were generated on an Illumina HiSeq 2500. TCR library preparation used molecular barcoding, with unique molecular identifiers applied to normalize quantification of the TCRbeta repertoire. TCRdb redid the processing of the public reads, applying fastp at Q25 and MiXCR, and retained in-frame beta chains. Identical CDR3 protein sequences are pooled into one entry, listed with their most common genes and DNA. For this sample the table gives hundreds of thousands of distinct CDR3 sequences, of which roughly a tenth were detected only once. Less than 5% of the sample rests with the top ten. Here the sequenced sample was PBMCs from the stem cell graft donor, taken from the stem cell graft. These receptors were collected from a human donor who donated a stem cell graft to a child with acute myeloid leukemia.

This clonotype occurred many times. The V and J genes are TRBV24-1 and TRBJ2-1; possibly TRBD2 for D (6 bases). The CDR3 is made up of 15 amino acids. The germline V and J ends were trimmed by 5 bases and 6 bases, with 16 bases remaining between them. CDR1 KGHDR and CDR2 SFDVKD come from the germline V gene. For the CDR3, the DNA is TGTGCCACCAGTGTCAGGAGGGACTCTGGCAATGAGCAGTTCTTC. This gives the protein CATSVRRDSGNEQFF.

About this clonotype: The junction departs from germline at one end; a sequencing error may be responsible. CDR3 protein: CACSQEGLAGEEQFF. The CDR3 bases are TGTGCCTGCAGCCAAGAGGGACTAGCGGGAGAGGAGCAGTTCTTC. The V call is TRBV3-1, the J call TRBJ2-1, with 14 bases lining up with TRBD2. Germline lookup yields CDR1 LGHDT and CDR2 YNNKEL (reference sequence). CDR3 size: 15 residues.

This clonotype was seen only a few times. CDR3 loop: CSARDGRAAGVTGELFF. In DNA, the CDR3 is TGCAGTGCTAGAGACGGACGTGCGGCGGGAGTTACCGGGGAGCTGTTTTTT. The V gene is TRBV20-1, the J gene TRBJ2-2, with 7 bases matching TRBD2. This CDR3 has 17 amino acids. Trimming removed 0 bases from V and 5 bases from J; junction bases left unmatched: 12. CDR1 DFQATT and CDR2 SNEGSKA come from the germline V gene (reference sequence).

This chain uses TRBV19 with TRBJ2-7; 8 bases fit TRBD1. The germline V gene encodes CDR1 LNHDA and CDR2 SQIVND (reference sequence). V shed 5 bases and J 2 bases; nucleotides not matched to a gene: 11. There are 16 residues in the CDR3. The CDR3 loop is CASSLLEGQGPYEQYF. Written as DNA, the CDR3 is TGTGCCAGTAGTCTCCTCGAAGGACAGGGTCCCTACGAGCAGTACTTC.

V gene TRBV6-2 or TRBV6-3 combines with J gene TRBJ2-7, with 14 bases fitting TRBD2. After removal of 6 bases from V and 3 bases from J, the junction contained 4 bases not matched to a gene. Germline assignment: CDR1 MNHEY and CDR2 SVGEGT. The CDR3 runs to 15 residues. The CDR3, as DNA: TGTGCCAGCAGGGGACTAGCGGGAGTGCGCTACGAGCAGTACTTC. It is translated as CASRGLAGVRYEQYF.

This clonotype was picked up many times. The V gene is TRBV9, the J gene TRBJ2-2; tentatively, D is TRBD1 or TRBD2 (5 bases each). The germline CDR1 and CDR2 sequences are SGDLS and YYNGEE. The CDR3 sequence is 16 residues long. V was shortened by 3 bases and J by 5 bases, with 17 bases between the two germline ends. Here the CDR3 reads CASSASHGTVTGELFF. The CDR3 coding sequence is TGTGCCAGCAGCGCCTCCCACGGGACCGTTACCGGGGAGCTGTTTTTT.

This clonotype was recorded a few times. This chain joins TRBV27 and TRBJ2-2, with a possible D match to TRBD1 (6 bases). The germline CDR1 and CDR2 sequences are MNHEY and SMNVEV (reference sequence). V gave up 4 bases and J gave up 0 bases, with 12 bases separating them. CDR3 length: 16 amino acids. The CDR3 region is CASSSPGAANTGELFF. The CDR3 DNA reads TGTGCCAGCAGTTCGCCAGGGGCGGCGAACACCGGGGAGCTGTTTTTT.

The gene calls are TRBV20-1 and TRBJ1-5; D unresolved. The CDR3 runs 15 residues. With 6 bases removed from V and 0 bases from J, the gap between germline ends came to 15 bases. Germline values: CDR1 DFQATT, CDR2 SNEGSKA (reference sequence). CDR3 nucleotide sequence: TGCAGTGCCGCGCCCTTTAAGGATAGCAATCAGCCCCAGCATTTT. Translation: CSAAPFKDSNQPQHF.

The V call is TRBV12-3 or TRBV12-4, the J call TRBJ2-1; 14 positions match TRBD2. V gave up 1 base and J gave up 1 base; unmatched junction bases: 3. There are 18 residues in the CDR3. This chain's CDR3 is CASSLVRTSGRSYNEQFF. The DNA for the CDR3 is TGTGCCAGCAGTTTAGTAAGGACTAGCGGGAGGTCCTACAATGAGCAGTTCTTC.

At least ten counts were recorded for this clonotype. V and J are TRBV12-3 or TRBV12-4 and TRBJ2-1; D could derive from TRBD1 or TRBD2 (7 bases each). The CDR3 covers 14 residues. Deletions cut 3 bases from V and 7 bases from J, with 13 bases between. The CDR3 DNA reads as TGTGCCAGCAGTTTTCCAGGGGGGGGGAATGAGCAGTTCTTC. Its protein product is CASSFPGGGNEQFF.

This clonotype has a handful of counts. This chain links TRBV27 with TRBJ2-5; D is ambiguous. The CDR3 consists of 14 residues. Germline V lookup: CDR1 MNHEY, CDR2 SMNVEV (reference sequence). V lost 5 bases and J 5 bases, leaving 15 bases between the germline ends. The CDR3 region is CASSPLTWAETQYF. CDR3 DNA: TGTGCCAGCAGTCCTCTGACCTGGGCGGAGACCCAGTACTTC.

The CDR3 DNA reads as TGCAGTGCTAGAGCCCGACTAGCGGGATACCAAGAGACCCAGTACTTC. Its translation: CSARARLAGYQETQYF. The chain uses TRBV20-1 and TRBJ2-5, with TRBD2 identical over 11 bases. Trimming at V came to 1 base and at J to 0 bases, leaving 4 bases not matched to a gene. The length of the CDR3 is 16 residues. Germline-derived CDR1 and CDR2 are DFQATT and SNEGSKA (reference sequence).

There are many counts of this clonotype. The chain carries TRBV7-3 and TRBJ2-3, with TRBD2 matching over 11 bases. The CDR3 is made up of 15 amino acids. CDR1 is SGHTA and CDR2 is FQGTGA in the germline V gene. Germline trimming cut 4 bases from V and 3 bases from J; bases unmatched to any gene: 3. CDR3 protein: CASSSIAGGTDTQYF. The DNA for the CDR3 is TGTGCCAGCAGCTCGATAGCGGGAGGGACAGATACGCAGTATTTT.

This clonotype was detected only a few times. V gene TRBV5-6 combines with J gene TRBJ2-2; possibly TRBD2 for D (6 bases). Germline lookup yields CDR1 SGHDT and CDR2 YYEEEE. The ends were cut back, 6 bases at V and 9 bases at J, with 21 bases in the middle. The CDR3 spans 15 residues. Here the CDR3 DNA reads TGTGCCAGCACCTCAAGATACCTCGGGAGATGGGAGCTGTTTTTT. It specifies CASTSRYLGRWELFF.

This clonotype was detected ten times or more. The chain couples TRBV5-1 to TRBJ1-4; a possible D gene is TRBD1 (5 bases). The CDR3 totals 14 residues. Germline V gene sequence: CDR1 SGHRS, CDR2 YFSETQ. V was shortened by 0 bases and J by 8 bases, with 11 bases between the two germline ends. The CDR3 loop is CASSLGGAMEKLFF. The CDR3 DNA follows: TGCGCCAGCAGCTTGGGAGGGGCAATGGAAAAACTGTTTTTT.

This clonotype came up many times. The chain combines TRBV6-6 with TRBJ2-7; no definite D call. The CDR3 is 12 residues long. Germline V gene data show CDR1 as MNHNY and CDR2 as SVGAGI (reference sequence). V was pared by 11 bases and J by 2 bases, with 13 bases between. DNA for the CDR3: TGTGCCGGCATGGACCTAGCCTACGAGCAGTACTTC. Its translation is CAGMDLAYEQYF.

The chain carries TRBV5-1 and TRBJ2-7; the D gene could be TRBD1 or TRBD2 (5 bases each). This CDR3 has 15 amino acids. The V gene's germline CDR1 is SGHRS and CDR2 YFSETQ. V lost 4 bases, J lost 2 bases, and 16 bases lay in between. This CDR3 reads CASSDGTLLTYEQYF. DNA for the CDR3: TGCGCCAGCAGCGACGGGACCCTCCTAACCTACGAGCAGTACTTC.